Described below is a single T cell receptor (beta chain) sequence and its context. The antigen is not known. PCR amplification relied on 60 Vbeta primers (plus 13 Jbeta primers). Libraries were prepared by immunoSEQ multiplex PCR; TCRdb keeps only in-frame clonotypes and omits some of them. The repertoire has about 190,000 clones, 78% of them found once; the top ten carry 4.5% to 7.5%. These data come from a study of cytomegalovirus exposure and HLA in healthy donors. About the study: Among 150 million to 200 million T cells, an earlier analysis found roughly 120 million unique TCR beta sequences.

Study results and caveats: Cytomegalovirus-associated TCR beta chains were listed, numbering 164.

The origin of this receptor is a woman aged 25-40 years in good health and CMV-seropositive. Specimen: PBMCs.

CDR3 loop: CASSLRRETQYF. The DNA of the CDR3 is TGTGCCAGCAGCTTGAGGAGGGAGACCCAGTACTTC. This chain joins TRBV7-2 and TRBJ2-5, with D perhaps matching TRBD2 (5 bases). Trimming removed 3 bases from V and 5 bases from J, with 7 bases in between. CDR3 length: 12 residues. Looked up from germline, CDR1 is SGHTA and CDR2 is FQGNSA.